Sequencing of this T cell receptor beta chain was carried out in a study of T cell responses to AZD1222 COVID-19 vaccine. Study-level findings and limits: Among AZD1222 vaccinees, only five to seven were seropositive at baseline. Reportedly, nearly half the spike-specific TCRs target unmutated variant regions. The sample set comprised mostly white British donors with more females, and clonal diversity was possibly underestimated. Increased Spike-specific TCR breadth and depth were observed after two AZD1222 doses.

Profiling relied on immunoSEQ multiplex PCR, and the TCRdb table lists in-frame clones only, not all of them. The sample has 150,000 to 200,000 clones; roughly nine tenths are singletons. The length of the CDR3 is 15 residues. Germline V CDR1 and CDR2: MGHDK, SYGVNS. V was cut by 3 bases and J by 2 bases, with 10 bases left in between. This clone was seen only a few times. Its antigen is unidentified. J is TRBJ2-2 and V is TRBV25-1; no definite D call. The TCR sequence derives from an adult in good health. Sequences were derived from peripheral blood, sampled on day 0 of AZD1222 vaccination. CDR3 sequence reads: CASSDRAFNTGELFF. The CDR3, as DNA: TGTGCCAGCAGTGATCGGGCTTTCAACACCGGGGAGCTGTTTTTT.